The 24 T cell receptor beta chains given below trace back to one sample, sequenced in a study of cytomegalovirus exposure and HLA in healthy donors. Both 60 Vbeta primers and 13 Jbeta primers went into the PCR. The data were produced by immunoSEQ multiplex PCR, yet TCRdb's version contains in-frame clones alone and is incomplete. This sample contains some 150,000 clones. The sample comprised PBMCs. These receptors were obtained from a woman younger than 35 in good health and CMV-seronegative.

V is TRBV7-7 and J is TRBJ2-2; 8 bases map to TRBD2. V was pared by 7 bases and J by 6 bases, with 16 bases of the junction left unmatched. CDR3 length: 17 amino acids. Germline values: CDR1 SSHAT, CDR2 FNYEAQ (reference sequence). This CDR3 reads CASIPSGGRIKAGELFF. CDR3 nucleotides: TGTGCCAGCATCCCCTCGGGCGGGAGGATTAAGGCCGGGGAGCTGTTTTTT.

The V and J genes are TRBV27 and TRBJ1-1; D unresolved. This CDR3 has 15 amino acids. Trimming left V 5 bases short and J 3 bases short, with 16 bases between. Germline V CDR1 and CDR2: MNHEY, SMNVEV (reference sequence). CDR3: CASSPLGTAHTEAFF. CDR3 coding DNA: TGTGCCAGCAGTCCCCTGGGCACCGCGCACACTGAAGCTTTCTTT.

The rearrangement joins TRBV7-2 to TRBJ2-1, with 12 bases that match TRBD2. Losses at the gene ends were 3 bases for V and 13 bases for J; bases not matched to a gene: 10. This CDR3 is built from 15 residues. The V gene's germline CDR1 is SGHTA and CDR2 FQGNSA. CDR3 loop: CASSFASGRAEAQFF. The CDR3 nucleotides are TGTGCCAGCAGCTTCGCTAGCGGGAGGGCCGAGGCTCAGTTCTTC.

The chain couples TRBV15 to TRBJ2-5; 11 nucleotides match TRBD1. Germline CDR1 LNHNV, CDR2 YYDKDF (reference sequence). The ends lost 1 base at V and 4 bases at J; junction bases unmatched: 2. The CDR3 is 15 residues long. CDR3 amino acids: CATSRAGTGGETQYF. The CDR3 coding sequence is TGTGCCACCAGCAGAGCGGGGACAGGGGGAGAGACCCAGTACTTC.

Regarding this clone: This sample also contains other DNA sequences that code for the same CDR3. This sequence joins TRBV7-3 and TRBJ2-1, with unresolved D. The germline CDR1 and CDR2 sequences are SGHTA and FQGTGA. Trimming took 4 bases from V and 2 from J, leaving 9 bases between them. The CDR3 has 14 residues. The CDR3 sequence is CASSSGSAYNEQFF. CDR3 nucleotide sequence: TGTGCCAGCAGCTCAGGCAGTGCCTACAATGAGCAGTTCTTC.

This chain connects TRBV7-2 to TRBJ2-7, with D perhaps TRBD2 (5 bases). V lost 1 base and J 7 bases, leaving 20 bases between the germline ends. Germline V gene lookup returns CDR1 SGHTA and CDR2 FQGNSA. This CDR3 has 16 residues. The CDR3 nucleotides are TGTGCCAGCAGCTTAGAACCTCTCAGAGGGCTTCGGGAGCAGTACTTC. It codes for CASSLEPLRGLREQYF.

V and J are TRBV4-1 and TRBJ2-5; possibly TRBD2 for D (6 bases). Germline V gene sequence: CDR1 MGHRA, CDR2 YSYEKL. The V end lost 5 bases, the J end lost 5 bases, and 12 bases lay between the germline ends. This CDR3 has 13 residues. This chain's CDR3 is CASSKTSWETQYF. The CDR3 nucleotides are TGCGCCAGCAGCAAGACTAGTTGGGAGACCCAGTACTTC.

This rearrangement joins TRBV9 to TRBJ2-5, with a possible D match to TRBD2 (7 bases). The CDR3 is made up of 16 amino acids. V dropped 4 bases and J dropped 4 bases, with 20 bases sitting between them. The germline CDR1 and CDR2 sequences are SGDLS and YYNGEE. The DNA for the CDR3 is TGTGCCAGCAGCCTTAATTGGGGGGGCGGGGTAGAGACCCAGTACTTC. Translated, it gives CASSLNWGGGVETQYF.

The chain has TRBV5-1 and TRBJ2-7; 10 bases agree with TRBD2. The CDR3 totals 15 residues. V lost 4 bases and J lost 6; bases outside the gene matches: 10. In germline, CDR1 is SGHRS, CDR2 YFSETQ. The CDR3 here is CASSPGLAGGLEQYF. The CDR3 DNA follows: TGCGCCAGCAGCCCTGGATTAGCGGGAGGCCTCGAGCAGTACTTC. The whole variable domain, filled in from reference TRBV5-1 and TRBJ2-7, reads KAGVTQTPRYLIKTRGQQVTLSCSPISGHRSVSWYQQTPGQGLQFLFEYFSETQRNKGNFPGRFSGRQFSNSRSEMNVSTLELGDSALYLCASSPGLAGGLEQYFGPGTRLTVT.

The chain carries TRBV7-9 and TRBJ2-5, with D possibly TRBD2 on 7 matching bases. The CDR3 totals 16 residues. Trimming took 1 base from V and 5 from J, leaving 17 bases between them. Germline V gene sequence: CDR1 SEHNR, CDR2 FQNEAQ (reference sequence). CDR3 sequence (DNA): TGTGCCAGCAGCTTAGATCGGGGGGCGCTGATGGAGACCCAGTACTTC. Translation gives CASSLDRGALMETQYF.

The chain carries TRBV9 and TRBJ2-5, with 12 bases identical to TRBD2. J gave up 5 bases and V 0 bases, and 8 bases lay outside the gene matches. Germline assignment: CDR1 SGDLS and CDR2 YYNGEE. The CDR3 runs to 17 residues. CDR3 in DNA: TGTGCCAGCAGCGTAGGTGGGCTAGCGGGAGGGCCGGAGACCCAGTACTTC. Protein sequence: CASSVGGLAGGPETQYF.

The V call is TRBV4-2, the J call TRBJ1-1; the match to TRBD1 covers 8 bases. The CDR3 totals 15 residues. Trimming at V came to 2 bases and at J to 2 bases, leaving 4 bases not matched to a gene. Germline V gene sequence: CDR1 LGHNA, CDR2 YNFKEQ. The CDR3 DNA sequence: TGTGCCAGCAGCCAACTAGACAGGGGAAACACTGAAGCTTTCTTT. Amino acid sequence: CASSQLDRGNTEAFF.

V is TRBV29-1 and J is TRBJ2-7, with TRBD1 as a possible D gene (5 bases). With 7 bases removed from V and 4 bases from J, the gap between germline ends came to 14 bases. The CDR3 totals 12 residues. CDR1 and CDR2 (germline): SQVTM, ANQGSEA. CDR3 in DNA: TGCAGCGGGCTCAGGGAAGGATACGAGCAGTACTTC. It encodes CSGLREGYEQYF.

The gene calls are TRBV13 and TRBJ1-2; TRBD1 matches 9 bases. There are 15 residues in the CDR3. V was pared by 1 base and J by 4 bases, with 4 bases of the junction left unmatched. Germline V CDR1 and CDR2: PRHDT, FYEKMQ (reference sequence). The CDR3 sequence: CASSLVDRGGYGYTF. DNA for the CDR3: TGTGCCAGCAGCTTAGTGGACAGGGGCGGCTATGGCTACACCTTC.

The CDR3 loop is CASSQDPRGYGSYGYTF. The CDR3 nucleotides read TGTGCCAGCAGCCAAGATCCCAGGGGGTACGGATCATATGGCTACACCTTC. The V and J genes are TRBV4-2 and TRBJ1-2; 7 nucleotides agree with TRBD1. Germline V gene lookup returns CDR1 LGHNA and CDR2 YNFKEQ. The CDR3 length is 17 residues. V gave up 0 bases and J gave up 5 bases; unmatched junction bases: 12.

The chain combines TRBV5-1 with TRBJ2-3, with D unresolved. From germline, CDR1 is SGHRS and CDR2 YFSETQ. The CDR3 has 16 residues. V lost 0 bases and J lost 2, with 13 bases in between. CDR3: CASSLGPSVYTDTQYF. CDR3 bases: TGCGCCAGCAGCTTGGGCCCTTCAGTGTACACAGATACGCAGTATTTT. The full variable domain, completed using reference TRBV5-1 and TRBJ2-3, is KAGVTQTPRYLIKTRGQQVTLSCSPISGHRSVSWYQQTPGQGLQFLFEYFSETQRNKGNFPGRFSGRQFSNSRSEMNVSTLELGDSALYLCASSLGPSVYTDTQYFGPGTRLTVL.

V is TRBV11-3 and J is TRBJ2-7; 11 bases are shared with TRBD2. CDR3 size: 14 residues. Germline V gives CDR1 SGHNT, CDR2 YENEEA. Germline trimming cut 5 bases from V and 3 bases from J; bases unmatched to any gene: 3. The CDR3 nucleotides are TGTGCCAGCAGCCCGGGGACTAGCGGCTACGAGCAGTACGTC. Residues: CASSPGTSGYEQYV.

The V gene is TRBV7-8, the J gene TRBJ2-5; the match to TRBD1 covers 11 bases. V dropped 5 bases and J dropped 5; count of bases not matched to a gene: 10. Germline V CDR1 and CDR2: SGHVS, FQNEAQ. The CDR3 extends over 16 amino acids. The CDR3 sequence: CASSQPGQGVAETQYF. The CDR3 DNA reads as TGTGCCAGCAGCCAGCCGGGACAGGGGGTTGCGGAGACCCAGTACTTC. The variable domain in full, with the rest retrieved from reference TRBV7-8 and TRBJ2-5, is GAGVSQSPRYKVAKRGQDVALRCDPISGHVSLFWYQQALGQGPEFLTYFQNEAQLDKSGLPSDRFFAERPEGSVSTLKIQRTQQEDSAVYLCASSQPGQGVAETQYFGPGTRLLVL.

The chain has TRBV21-1 and TRBJ1-5; the table's D call of TRBD1 was not tested on the DNA. TRBV21-1 is reported as a pseudogene. The CDR3 contains 16 residues. CDR3 amino acids: CASSKGNRGPGQPQHF. In nucleotides, the CDR3 is TGTGCCAGCAGCAAAGGTAACAGGGGGCCGGGACAGCCCCAGCATTTT.

The CDR3 nucleotides are TGTGCCAGTAGTATATGGGACATACGCACGGGACTAGCGGGAGCGCCAGATACGCAGTATTTT. Residues: CASSIWDIRTGLAGAPDTQYF. The rearrangement joins TRBV19 to TRBJ2-3, with 14 bases lining up with TRBD2. The CDR3 runs to 21 residues. The V gene's germline CDR1 is LNHDA and CDR2 SQIVND (reference sequence). The junction had 17 bases not matched to a gene; V was cut back by 2 bases and J by 4 bases.

The CDR3 nucleotides are TGTGCCAGCAGTTACCCGAGGGAGGGCCTCCATGAGCAGTTCTTC. It is translated as CASSYPREGLHEQFF. The chain couples TRBV6-5 to TRBJ2-1, with TRBD2 matching 7 bases. The CDR3 covers 15 residues. CDR1 is MNHEY and CDR2 is SVGAGI in the germline V gene. J lost 8 bases, V lost 2 bases, and 9 bases had no gene match.

This chain joins TRBV27 and TRBJ2-1; TRBD2 might be the D (7 bases). The V end was cut by 6 bases, the J end by 5 bases, with 29 bases between. Germline CDR1 and CDR2: MNHEY and SMNVEV (reference sequence). This CDR3 spans 19 amino acids. This CDR3 reads CASSYIPRGGRGGDNEQFF. The CDR3 DNA reads as TGTGCCAGCAGCTACATTCCTAGGGGCGGGAGAGGGGGGGACAATGAGCAGTTCTTC.

This chain joins TRBV6-1 and TRBJ2-1, with a weak D call TRBD2 (5 bases). V lost 2 bases to trimming and J lost 7 bases, with 12 bases between them. Germline lookup yields CDR1 MNHNS and CDR2 SASEGT. The CDR3 is made up of 14 amino acids. This CDR3 is CASSEPGLGNEQFF. CDR3 DNA sequence: TGTGCCAGCAGTGAACCGGGATTGGGTAATGAGCAGTTCTTC.

The gene calls are TRBV10-3 and TRBJ2-3, with 7 nucleotides matching TRBD2. Unmatched junction bases numbered 7, after V lost 10 bases and J lost 3 bases. This CDR3 has 13 residues. Germline V lookup: CDR1 ENHRY, CDR2 SYGVKD. The CDR3 DNA is TGTGCCACTGGGGGGGTTCCTACAGATACGCAGTATTTT. This encodes CATGGVPTDTQYF.